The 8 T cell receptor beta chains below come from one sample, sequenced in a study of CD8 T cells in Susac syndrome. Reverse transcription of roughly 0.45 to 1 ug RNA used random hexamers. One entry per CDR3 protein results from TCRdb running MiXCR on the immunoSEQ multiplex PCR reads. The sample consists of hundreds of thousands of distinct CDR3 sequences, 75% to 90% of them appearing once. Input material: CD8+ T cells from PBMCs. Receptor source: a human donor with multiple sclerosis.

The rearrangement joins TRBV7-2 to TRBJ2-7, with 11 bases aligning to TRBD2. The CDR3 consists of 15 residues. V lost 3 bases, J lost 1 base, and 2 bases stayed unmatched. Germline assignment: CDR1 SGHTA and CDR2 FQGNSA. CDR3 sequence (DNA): TGTGCCAGCAGCTTGGGACTAGCGGCTTCCTACGAGCAGTACTTC. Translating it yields CASSLGLAASYEQYF.

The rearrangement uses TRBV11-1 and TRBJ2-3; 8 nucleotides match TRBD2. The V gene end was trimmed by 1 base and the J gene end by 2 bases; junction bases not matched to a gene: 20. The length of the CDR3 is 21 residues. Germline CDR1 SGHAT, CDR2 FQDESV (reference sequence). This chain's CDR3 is CASSLGAGGDRTFQATDTQYF. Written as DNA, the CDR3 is TGTGCCAGCAGCTTAGGGGCGGGGGGAGACAGGACGTTCCAGGCCACAGATACGCAGTATTTT.

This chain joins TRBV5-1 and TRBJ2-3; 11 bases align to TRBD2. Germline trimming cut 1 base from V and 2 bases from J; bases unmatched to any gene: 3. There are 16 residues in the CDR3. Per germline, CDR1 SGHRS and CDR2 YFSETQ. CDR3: CASSLWTSGHTDTQYF. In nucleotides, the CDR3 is TGCGCCAGCAGCTTGTGGACTAGCGGGCACACAGATACGCAGTATTTT.

The DNA for the CDR3 is TGTGCCAGCAGTTTTCTCCGCATCGAGCAGTACTTC. Its protein product is CASSFLRIEQYF. This chain joins TRBV12-3 or TRBV12-4 and TRBJ2-7; D is unclear. The CDR3 is 12 residues long. The germline V and J ends were trimmed by 3 bases and 6 bases, with 9 bases remaining between them.

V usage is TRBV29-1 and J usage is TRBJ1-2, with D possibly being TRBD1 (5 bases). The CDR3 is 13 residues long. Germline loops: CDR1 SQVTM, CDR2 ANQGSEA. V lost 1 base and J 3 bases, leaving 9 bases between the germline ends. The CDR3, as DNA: TGCAGCGTTGAAGGGGGCATCGACTATGGCTACACCTTC. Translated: CSVEGGIDYGYTF.

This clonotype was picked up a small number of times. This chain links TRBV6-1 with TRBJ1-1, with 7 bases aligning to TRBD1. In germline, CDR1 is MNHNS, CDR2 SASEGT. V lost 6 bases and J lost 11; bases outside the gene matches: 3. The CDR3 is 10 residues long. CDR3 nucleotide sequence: TGTGCCAGCAGCGCAGGGGGGGCTTTCTTT. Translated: CASSAGGAFF.

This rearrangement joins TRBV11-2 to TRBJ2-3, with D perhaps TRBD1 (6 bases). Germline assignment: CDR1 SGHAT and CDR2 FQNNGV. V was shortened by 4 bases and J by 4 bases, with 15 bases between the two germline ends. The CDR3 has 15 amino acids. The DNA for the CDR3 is TGTGCCAGCAGCTCCCAGGGGCCCTATCCAGATACGCAGTATTTT. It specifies CASSSQGPYPDTQYF.

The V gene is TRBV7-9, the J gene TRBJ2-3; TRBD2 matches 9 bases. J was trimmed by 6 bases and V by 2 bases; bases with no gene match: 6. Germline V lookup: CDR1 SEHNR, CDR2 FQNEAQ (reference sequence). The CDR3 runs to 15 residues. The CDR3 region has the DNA TGTGCCAGCAGCTTACGGCGGGAGGGCCGGGATACGCAGTATTTT. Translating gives CASSLRREGRDTQYF.